This is a list of T cell receptor beta chains from one sample in a study of blood T cell repertoires in COVID-19. Profiled with immunoSEQ multiplex PCR; TCRdb holds only in-frame clones, not every one. Among about 170,000 clones listed, over 70% were seen once. Material: peripheral blood. These TCRs come from a woman in her 70s who had recovered from COVID-19. The CDR3 runs from the conserved cysteine through the conserved F or W. Fields, in order: V gene, CDR3 length, clone size, D gene, J gene, CDR3 protein, CDR3 DNA. The D gene is left open where the match is weak. A clone size is listed for some rows: how often the clone was seen (once, few, many), or a class if it is expanded.

TRBV7-2	15	-	-	TRBJ1-6	CASSLGGVGNSPLHF	TGTGCCAGCAGCTTAGGGGGGGTAGGGAATTCACCCCTCCACTTT
TRBV5-1	15	-	TRBD1	TRBJ2-5	CASSPSARGRETQYF	TGCGCCAGCAGCCCCAGCGCCAGGGGGAGAGAGACCCAGTACTTC
TRBV7-9	16	-	TRBD2	TRBJ2-3	CASNLRGGASTDTQYF	TGTGCCAGCAACCTCCGGGGAGGGGCTTCCACAGATACGCAGTATTTT
TRBV19	15	-	-	TRBJ1-1	CASSIRWGRPTEAFF	TGTGCCAGTAGTATTAGGTGGGGGCGCCCCACTGAAGCTTTCTTT
TRBV18	14	-	-	TRBJ1-1	CASSPGRANTEAFF	TGTGCCAGCTCACCCGGCAGGGCGAACACTGAAGCTTTCTTT
TRBV4-2	14	-	TRBD2	TRBJ2-7	CASSQSGRAYEQYF	TGTGCCAGCAGCCAATCAGGGAGGGCCTACGAGCAGTACTTC
TRBV19	15	-	TRBD1	TRBJ1-2	CASSMGQGAGIGYTF	TGTGCCAGTAGTATGGGGCAGGGGGCTGGCATTGGCTACACCTTC
TRBV29-1	16	-	TRBD1	TRBJ1-1	CSAVPTGVRLYTEAFF	TGCAGCGCCGTCCCCACAGGGGTTAGGTTGTACACTGAAGCTTTCTTT
TRBV18	16	-	-	TRBJ1-2	CASSTNPGAGSYGYTF	TGTGCCAGCTCCACCAACCCTGGGGCCGGGAGCTATGGCTACACCTTC
TRBV10-3	17	few	TRBD2	TRBJ2-3	CAIRSGTRGTSTDTQYF	TGTGCCATCAGGTCCGGGACTAGGGGAACTAGCACAGATACGCAGTATTTT
TRBV2	15	-	TRBD1	TRBJ2-5	CASTPGQGFGETQYF	TGTGCCAGCACCCCAGGACAGGGTTTTGGGGAGACCCAGTACTTC
TRBV5-5	14	few	TRBD2	TRBJ2-5	CASSRGDSGETQYF	TGTGCCAGCAGCCGGGGGGATTCCGGAGAGACCCAGTACTTC
TRBV7-2	13	-	TRBD1	TRBJ2-7	CASTLTGAHEQYF	TGTGCCAGCACATTAACAGGGGCTCACGAGCAGTACTTC
TRBV4-3	14	-	-	TRBJ2-2	CASSQQGYTGELFF	TGCGCCAGCAGCCAACAGGGGTACACCGGGGAGCTGTTTTTT
TRBV19	15	-	TRBD1	TRBJ1-5	CAAQTGQGGKQPQHF	TGTGCAGCTCAAACGGGACAGGGGGGAAAGCAGCCCCAGCATTTT
TRBV12-3/TRBV12-4	13	-	-	TRBJ2-7	CASSLRADYEQYF	TGTGCCAGCAGTTTGAGGGCGGACTACGAGCAGTACTTC
TRBV30	13	-	TRBD1	TRBJ1-2	CAWSTTGVYGYTF	TGTGCCTGGAGTACGACAGGGGTGTATGGCTACACCTTC
TRBV3-1/TRBV3-2	14	-	TRBD1	TRBJ1-4	CASSRGTGNEKLFF	TGTGCCAGCAGCCGGGGGACAGGAAATGAAAAACTGTTTTTT
TRBV5-4	13	-	TRBD1	TRBJ1-2	CASSARGSYGYTF	TGTGCCAGCAGCGCCAGGGGGAGCTATGGCTACACCTTC
TRBV4-2	15	-	-	TRBJ2-7	CASSQDKGVGYEQYF	TGTGCCAGCAGCCAAGATAAGGGGGTGGGCTACGAGCAGTACTTC
TRBV7-2	15	-	TRBD2	TRBJ2-7	CASSPTTSGLYEQYF	TGTGCCAGCAGCCCAACTACTAGCGGCCTCTACGAGCAGTACTTC
TRBV27	16	few	-	TRBJ1-5	CASSRALRGLGQPQHF	TGTGCCAGCAGTCGGGCCTTGAGGGGGTTGGGTCAGCCCCAGCATTTT
TRBV5-1	17	-	TRBD2	TRBJ2-1	CASRASGGQITYNEQFF	TGCGCCAGCAGGGCTAGCGGGGGCCAAATCACCTACAATGAGCAGTTCTTC
TRBV29-1	11	-	-	TRBJ1-2	CSVEGGEGYTF	TGCAGCGTTGAAGGGGGGGAAGGCTACACCTTC
TRBV30	13	-	-	TRBJ2-7	CAWSVVVAYEQYF	TGTGCCTGGAGTGTCGTAGTAGCCTACGAGCAGTACTTC
TRBV4-3	16	-	TRBD1	TRBJ1-2	CASSQVRTGPPYGYTF	TGCGCCAGCAGCCAAGTCCGGACAGGGCCACCCTATGGCTACACCTTC
TRBV7-3	15	-	TRBD1	TRBJ2-2	CASSAKTGGRGELFF	TGTGCCAGCAGCGCAAAGACAGGGGGCCGCGGGGAGCTGTTTTTT
TRBV5-1	12	-	-	TRBJ2-7	CASSTQGGEQYF	TGCGCCAGCAGCACCCAGGGGGGCGAGCAGTACTTC
TRBV19	12	-	-	TRBJ1-1	CASSIGLTEAFF	TGTGCCAGTAGTATCGGACTCACTGAAGCTTTCTTT
TRBV5-4	14	-	TRBD1	TRBJ1-2	CASSLGRGDYGYTF	TGTGCCAGCAGCTTGGGCAGGGGGGACTATGGCTACACCTTC
TRBV12-3/TRBV12-4	12	-	-	TRBJ1-3	CASSPTGITIYF	TGTGCCAGCAGCCCTACCGGGATCACCATATATTTT
TRBV2	14	-	-	TRBJ1-4	CASPGGGPDGKLFF	TGTGCCAGTCCGGGGGGGGGCCCGGACGGGAAACTGTTTTTT
TRBV5-4	15	-	TRBD1	TRBJ1-4	CASSQLGTGDEKLFF	TGTGCCAGCAGCCAATTAGGGACAGGGGATGAAAAACTGTTTTTT
TRBV5-8	14	-	-	TRBJ1-5	CASSLRPDSWPQHF	TGTGCCAGCAGCTTGAGGCCGGACTCCTGGCCCCAGCATTTT
TRBV30	12	-	-	TRBJ1-2	CAWSANDIGYTF	TGTGCCTGGAGCGCCAACGACATTGGCTACACCTTC
TRBV5-1	12	-	-	TRBJ1-1	CASSFPSTEAFF	TGCGCCAGCAGCTTCCCCTCCACTGAAGCTTTCTTT
TRBV24-1	13	-	-	TRBJ1-2	CATSDTVSYGYTF	TGTGCCACCAGTGACACCGTGAGCTATGGCTACACCTTC
TRBV4-2	18	-	-	TRBJ2-3	CASSQANKRTLSTDTQYF	TGTGCCAGCAGCCAGGCCAACAAGCGGACCCTTAGCACAGATACGCAGTATTTT
TRBV6-5	14	-	-	TRBJ1-1	CASSHPRVHTEAFF	TGTGCCAGCAGTCACCCCCGGGTCCACACTGAAGCTTTCTTT
TRBV5-1	19	once	TRBD2	TRBJ2-2	CASSLASTSGGAGTGELFF	TGCGCCAGCAGCTTGGCCTCGACTAGCGGGGGGGCCGGAACCGGGGAGCTGTTTTTT
TRBV19	15	-	-	TRBJ1-6	CASQDEGALRSPLHF	TGTGCCAGTCAAGACGAAGGGGCTCTGAGGTCACCCCTCCACTTT
TRBV11-2	14	-	TRBD2	TRBJ2-1	CASSWEREINEQFF	TGTGCCAGCAGCTGGGAGCGGGAGATCAATGAGCAGTTCTTC
TRBV25-1	14	-	TRBD1	TRBJ1-2	CASTRDSPNYGYTF	TGTGCCAGCACTCGGGACAGTCCTAACTATGGCTACACCTTC
TRBV7-8	15	-	TRBD1	TRBJ1-1	CASSPRQGLSAEAFF	TGTGCCAGCAGCCCCAGACAGGGCCTGTCTGCTGAAGCTTTCTTT
TRBV27	15	-	-	TRBJ1-1	CASSLQQGRDTEAFF	TGTGCCAGCAGTCTCCAACAGGGACGAGACACTGAAGCTTTCTTT
TRBV7-9	12	-	-	TRBJ2-2	CASSPQTGELFF	TGTGCCAGCAGCCCCCAGACCGGGGAGCTGTTTTTT
TRBV19	13	-	-	TRBJ1-1	CASSTHRVTEAFF	TGTGCCAGTAGTACGCACAGGGTTACTGAAGCTTTCTTT
TRBV5-1	13	-	TRBD1	TRBJ2-1	CASYRDSYNEQFF	TGCGCCAGCTACCGGGACAGCTACAATGAGCAGTTCTTC
TRBV29-1	12	-	-	TRBJ2-7	CSVGSETYEQYF	TGCAGCGTTGGATCAGAAACCTACGAGCAGTACTTC
TRBV4-2	14	few	-	TRBJ1-3	CASSQDSSGNTIYF	TGTGCCAGCAGCCAAGATTCGAGCGGAAACACCATATATTTT
TRBV5-4	14	-	TRBD1	TRBJ2-2	CASSSGTAPGELFF	TGTGCCAGCAGCTCAGGGACAGCCCCCGGGGAGCTGTTTTTT
TRBV11-3	15	-	-	TRBJ1-1	CASSPSIYGYTEAFF	TGTGCCAGCAGCCCATCTATATACGGGTACACTGAAGCTTTCTTT
TRBV7-9	15	-	TRBD1	TRBJ2-2	CASSNRQGGTGELFF	TGTGCCAGCAGCAACCGACAGGGTGGCACCGGGGAGCTGTTTTTT
TRBV2	12	-	-	TRBJ1-4	CASGRPSEKLFF	TGTGCCAGCGGCAGGCCGAGTGAAAAACTGTTTTTT
TRBV5-8	14	-	-	TRBJ1-5	CASSLGQPNQPQHF	TGTGCCAGCAGTCTAGGACAGCCCAATCAGCCCCAGCATTTT